The next 15 T cell receptor beta chains were all read from a single sample in a study of tumor and adjacent non-tumor tissue in lung cancer. TCRbeta libraries were built with three rounds of nested PCR, modified from ARM-PCR. Via MiXCR, TCRdb re-called the multiplex PCR reads, giving one row per CDR3 protein. The sample yields more than 85,000 distinct CDR3 sequences, 60% to 80% seen once. The template was RNA from unsorted bulk tissue. Material: lung tumor tissue. The origin of the receptors is a woman aged 55 to 70 with non-small cell lung cancer.

This clonotype was found once. An end of the junction does not agree with germline; a read error may underlie this. The chain uses TRBV11-2 and TRBJ2-2; D gene ambiguous. This CDR3 spans 16 amino acids. The germline V gene encodes CDR1 SGHAT and CDR2 FQNNGV. This CDR3 reads CASSLVPGRSTVELFF. Here the CDR3 DNA reads TGTGCCAGCAGCTTAGTTCCAGGCAGGAGCACCGTGGAGCTGTTTTTT. The full variable domain, rest sourced from reference TRBV11-2 and TRBJ2-2, is EAGVAQSPRYKIIEKRQSVAFWCNPISGHATLYWYQQILGQGPKLLIQFQNNGVVDDSQLPKDRFSAERLKGVDSTLKIQPAKLEDSAVYLCASSLVPGRSTVELFFGEGSRLTVL.

Comment on this clonotype: Compared with germline, one end of the junction differs, possibly owing to a read error. This chain uses TRBV28 with TRBJ2-3, with 11 bases aligning to TRBD2. Germline assignment: CDR1 MDHEN and CDR2 SYDVKM. The CDR3 contains 17 residues. The CDR3 region has the DNA TGTGCCAACAGTCCCGTCCTAGCGGGGGGACGGCCAGATACGCAGTATTTT. Its translation is CANSPVLAGGRPDTQYF.

The chain's CDR3 is CANSGGQGEVYF. The CDR3 region has the DNA TGTGCCAACAGCGGGGGACAGGGTGAAGTGTATTTT. This chain links TRBV28 with TRBJ2-3, with a tentative D call TRBD1 (9 bases). This CDR3 region has 12 residues. The germline CDR1 and CDR2 sequences are MDHEN and SYDVKM. Trimming shortened V by 10 bases and J by 14 bases, and 22 bases separated the two germline ends.

As concerns this clonotype: A read error is possible here, since a much larger clone lies one base away. The chain carries TRBV6-1 and TRBJ1-1, with D unclear. CDR1 is MNHNS, CDR2 SASEGT, per germline. With 8 bases removed from V and 8 bases from J, the gap between germline ends came to 12 bases. The CDR3 sequence is 11 residues long. The CDR3 reads CASAGRFEAFF. The CDR3, as DNA: TGTGCCAGCGCGGGCCGCTTCGAAGCTTTCTTT.

In this sample, this clonotype turned up many times. The chain uses TRBV7-9 and TRBJ1-4, with 8 nucleotides matching TRBD1. CDR1 SEHNR and CDR2 FQNEAQ come from the germline V gene (reference sequence). Trimming took 5 bases from V and 7 from J; bases not matched to a gene: 6. This CDR3 has 14 residues. The CDR3, as DNA: TGTGCCAGCAGCCCCCAGACAGGGGTTGAAAAACTGTTTTTT. It specifies CASSPQTGVEKLFF. Variable domain in full (rest from reference TRBV7-9 and TRBJ1-4): DTGVSQNPRHKITKRGQNVTFRCDPISEHNRLYWYRQTLGQGPEFLTYFQNEAQLEKSRLLSDRFSAERPKGSFSTLEIQRTEQGDSAMYLCASSPQTGVEKLFFGSGTQLSVL.

The genes are TRBV12-3 or TRBV12-4 and TRBJ2-5; unclear D gene. V was shortened by 5 bases and J by 1 base, with 5 bases between the two germline ends. CDR3 size: 12 residues. DNA for the CDR3: TGTGCCAGCAGTCTCTTCCAAGAGACCCAGTACTTC. Amino acid sequence: CASSLFQETQYF.

This rearrangement joins TRBV11-1 to TRBJ2-5; perhaps TRBD2 as D (5 bases). Looked up from germline, CDR1 is SGHAT and CDR2 is FQDESV (reference sequence). This CDR3 region has 12 residues. CDR3 sequence reads: CTCSQTKETQYF. CDR3 coding DNA: TGTACCTGCAGCCAGACTAAGGAGACCCAGTACTTC.

On this clonotype itself: This may stem from a read error, because a much larger clone lies one nucleotide away. The J gene is TRBJ1-2, the V gene TRBV28; D remains unclear. The CDR3 consists of 14 residues. Between the trimmed V and J ends, which lost 6 bases and 7 bases, there was a span of 18 bases. Germline lookup yields CDR1 MDHEN and CDR2 SYDVKM. The CDR3: CASSQIKIVSGYTF. CDR3 DNA: TGTGCCAGCAGCCAAATCAAGATTGTTAGTGGCTACACCTTC.

This clonotype has only one observation. Germline is not matched at one junction end, which may reflect a read error. This sequence joins TRBV6-6 and TRBJ2-1; either TRBD1 or TRBD2 may supply D (5 bases each). The CDR3 runs to 14 residues. Germline values: CDR1 MNHNY, CDR2 SVGAGI (reference sequence). CDR3 sequence reads: CASSLDIRAGEQFF. Here the CDR3 DNA reads TGTGCTAGCAGCCTGGACATCAGGGCGGGTGAGCAGTTCTTC.

To note about this clonotype: The missing conserved phenylalanine or tryptophan at the end of this CDR3 makes a read error likely. The V and J genes are TRBV4-3 and TRBJ2-2; D not certain. V lost 8 bases and J lost 4, with 20 bases in between. The CDR3 has 16 amino acids. Germline CDR1 is LGHNA and CDR2 is YSLEER. The CDR3 sequence is CASGRSEDPSTGELFV. CDR3 nucleotide sequence: TGCGCCAGCGGCAGGAGTGAGGACCCCTCCACCGGGGAGCTGTTTGTT.

In regard to this clonotype: It is likely a read error, because the conserved phenylalanine at the end of the CDR3 is missing. The chain employs TRBV11-2 and TRBJ1-4; possible D gene TRBD1, 6 bases. There are 17 residues in the CDR3. Trimming removed 2 bases from V and 1 base from J, with 14 bases in between. Germline values: CDR1 SGHAT, CDR2 FQNNGV. The DNA of the CDR3 is TGTGCCAGCAGCTTAAATTCGAGGGGACAAACTAATGAAAAACTGTTTTTG. The encoded protein is CASSLNSRGQTNEKLFL.

To note about this clonotype: This may come from a read error, since a much larger clone is one base off. J is TRBJ1-1 and V is TRBV20-1, with a tentative D call TRBD1 (5 bases). The CDR3 is 11 residues long. CDR1 and CDR2 (germline): DFQATT, SNEGSKA (reference sequence). CDR3 loop: CSVRRGTEVFF. CDR3 nucleotides: TGCAGTGTCCGAAGGGGCACTGAAGTTTTCTTT.

The chain has TRBV20-1 and TRBJ1-5; D is ambiguous. Matching the DNA end better, TRBJ2-3 makes the J call doubtful. In germline, CDR1 is DFQATT, CDR2 SNEGSKA (reference sequence). CDR3 size: 14 residues. CDR3 region: CSAPTPNGNQPQYF. The CDR3 coding sequence is TGCAGTGCCCCAACCCCGAACGGCAATCAACCCCAGTATTTT.

The chain recombines TRBV11-1 with TRBJ1-2; weak D call: TRBD1 (6 bases). The CDR3 consists of 14 residues. Per germline, CDR1 SGHAT and CDR2 FQDESV (reference sequence). The CDR3 loop reads CISISQGPLYGYTF. CDR3 sequence (DNA): TGTATCAGCATCTCACAGGGCCCGCTCTATGGCTACACCTTC.

This clonotype was observed many times. This sequence joins TRBV10-3 and TRBJ2-7; 11 bases are shared with TRBD2. The junction had 14 bases not matched to a gene; V was cut back by 10 bases and J by 12 bases. This CDR3 has 13 residues. CDR1 is ENHRY, CDR2 SYGVKD, per germline. The CDR3 region has the DNA TGTGCCACCCAGTTAGCGGGAGGGCCCGGTCTGTACTTC. Protein product: CATQLAGGPGLYF.